A selection of T cell receptor beta chains follows, all from one sample in a study of blood T cell repertoires in COVID-19. Assay: immunoSEQ multiplex PCR; the TCRdb copy retains only in-frame clones and omits some. The sample holds about 16,000 clones, roughly nine tenths seen once. The specimen sequenced was peripheral blood. The receptors come from a man between 60 and 70 years old with acute or convalescent COVID-19. Both conserved end residues are part of each CDR3. The D gene is left open where the match is weak. Not every row has a clone size; where given, it reads once, few, many or a size class.

CASRYGSSYNSPLHF | TGTGCCAGCAGGTACGGGAGCTCCTATAATTCACCCCTCCACTTT | TRBJ1-6 | - | - | TRBV27
CASSSRLAAGEQYF | TGTGCCAGCAGCTCAAGACTTGCAGCTGGCGAGCAGTACTTC | TRBJ2-7 | - | few | TRBV13
CASSRPGRNEKLFF | TGTGCCAGCAGCCGACCCGGGAGGAATGAAAAACTGTTTTTT | TRBJ1-4 | - | - | TRBV14
CASSFWSGGAFVELFF | TGTGCCAGCAGCTTCTGGAGCGGGGGGGCTTTCGTGGAGCTGTTTTTT | TRBJ2-2 | TRBD2 | - | TRBV7-2
CASSSGPSNQPQHF | TGTGCCAGCAGTTCGGGTCCTAGCAATCAGCCCCAGCATTTT | TRBJ1-5 | - | once | TRBV5-5
CASSLIVGGFQETQYF | TGTGCCAGCAGCTTGATAGTAGGAGGGTTCCAAGAGACCCAGTACTTC | TRBJ2-5 | - | - | TRBV5-6
CASSEGSGRSTGELFF | TGCGCCAGCAGTGAGGGGAGCGGGAGAAGCACCGGGGAGCTGTTTTTT | TRBJ2-2 | TRBD2 | few | TRBV10-1
CASYGTGKTEAFF | TGTGCCAGTTACGGGACAGGGAAAACTGAAGCTTTCTTT | TRBJ1-1 | TRBD1 | - | TRBV18
CASSNIRGQRETQYF | TGTGCCAGCAGTAATATAAGGGGGCAGAGAGAGACCCAGTACTTC | TRBJ2-5 | TRBD1 | once | TRBV28
CASRGLAWKDTQYF | TGTGCCAGTAGAGGACTAGCGTGGAAAGATACGCAGTATTTT | TRBJ2-3 | TRBD2 | - | TRBV19
CAWEQGAGNTIYF | TGTGCCTGGGAACAGGGAGCTGGAAACACCATATATTTT | TRBJ1-3 | - | few | TRBV30
CASSVQVGTEAFF | TGTGCCAGCAGTGTACAGGTGGGGACTGAAGCTTTCTTT | TRBJ1-1 | - | - | TRBV6-4
CASSRGGVYEQYF | TGTGCCAGCAGCCGGGGGGGGGTCTACGAGCAGTACTTC | TRBJ2-7 | TRBD2 | - | TRBV7-8
CASSLMGLGPYEQYF | TGTGCCAGCAGCTTAATGGGACTGGGCCCCTACGAGCAGTACTTC | TRBJ2-7 | - | - | TRBV7-9
CASSVGLRDTEAFF | TGTGCCAGCAGCGTTGGACTGCGGGACACTGAAGCTTTCTTT | TRBJ1-1 | - | - | TRBV9
CASSFFSTGSGELFF | TGTGCCAGCAGTTTTTTCTCGACAGGGTCCGGGGAGCTGTTTTTT | TRBJ2-2 | TRBD1 | - | TRBV27
CASSSRDSYEQYF | TGTGCCAGCAGTAGCCGGGACTCTTACGAGCAGTACTTC | TRBJ2-7 | - | once | TRBV6-5